This T cell receptor (beta chain) was obtained from a study of regulatory and conventional T cells in RAG deficiency. General study points: Other subsets showed about 10-fold reductions, but Treg unique TCR beta sequences fell roughly 110-fold in these patients.

Trimming cost V 4 bases and J 5 bases; bases outside gene matches: 2. CDR1 SQVTM and CDR2 ANQGSEA come from the germline V gene. This CDR3 spans 12 amino acids. Measured with immunoSEQ multiplex PCR; TCRdb has only the in-frame clones, and not every one. The sample holds 20,000 to 25,000 clones; 95% to 97% are singletons and the top ten take about 1.2%. Conventional CD4+ T cells were sorted from blood as CD25-low CD127-high cells. In regard to this clone: Its antigen is undetermined.

This sample was shared with a second study, whose subject was regulatory T cells. Per that paper: The primer mix had 52 TRBV and 13 TRBJ primers.

Material: CD25- CD4+ T cells sorted from blood. The chain uses TRBV29-1 and TRBJ1-1, with 9 bases aligning to TRBD1. The TCR originated in a human donor in good health. CDR3 loop: CSVGQGGTEAFF. The CDR3 nucleotides read TGCAGCGTTGGACAGGGGGGGACTGAAGCTTTCTTT.